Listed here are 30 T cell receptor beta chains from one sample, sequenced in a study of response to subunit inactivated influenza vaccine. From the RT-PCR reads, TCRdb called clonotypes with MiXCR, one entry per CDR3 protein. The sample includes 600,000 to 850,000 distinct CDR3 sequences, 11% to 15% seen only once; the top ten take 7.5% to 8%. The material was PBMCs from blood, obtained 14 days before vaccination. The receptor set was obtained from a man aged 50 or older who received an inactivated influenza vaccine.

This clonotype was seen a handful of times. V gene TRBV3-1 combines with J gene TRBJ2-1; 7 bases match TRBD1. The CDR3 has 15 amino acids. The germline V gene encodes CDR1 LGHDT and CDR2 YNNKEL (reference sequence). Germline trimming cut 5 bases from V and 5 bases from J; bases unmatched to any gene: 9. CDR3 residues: CASSRKRQGNNEQFF. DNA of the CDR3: TGTGCCAGCAGCAGAAAGCGACAGGGAAACAATGAGCAGTTCTTC.

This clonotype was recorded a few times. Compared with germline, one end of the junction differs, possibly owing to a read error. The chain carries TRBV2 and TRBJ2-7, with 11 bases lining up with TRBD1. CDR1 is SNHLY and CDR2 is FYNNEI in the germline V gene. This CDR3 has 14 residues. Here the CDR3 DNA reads TGTGCCAGGAGTGGGGACAGGGGGTCCTACGAGCAGTACTTC. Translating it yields CARSGDRGSYEQYF.

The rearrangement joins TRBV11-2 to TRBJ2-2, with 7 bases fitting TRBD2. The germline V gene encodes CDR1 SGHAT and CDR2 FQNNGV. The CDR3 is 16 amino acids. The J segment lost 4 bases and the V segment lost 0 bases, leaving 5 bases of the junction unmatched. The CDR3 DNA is TGTGCCAGCAGCTTAGATTTGCGGGAGTTCACCGGGGAGCTGTTTTTT. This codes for CASSLDLREFTGELFF.

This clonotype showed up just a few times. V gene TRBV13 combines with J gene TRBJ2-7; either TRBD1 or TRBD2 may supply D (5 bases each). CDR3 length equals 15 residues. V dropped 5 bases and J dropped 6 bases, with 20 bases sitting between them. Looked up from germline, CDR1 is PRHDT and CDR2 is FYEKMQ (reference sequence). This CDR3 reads CASSPRAFIRGEQYF. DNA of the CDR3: TGTGCCAGCAGCCCGAGGGCGTTTATTAGGGGCGAGCAGTACTTC.

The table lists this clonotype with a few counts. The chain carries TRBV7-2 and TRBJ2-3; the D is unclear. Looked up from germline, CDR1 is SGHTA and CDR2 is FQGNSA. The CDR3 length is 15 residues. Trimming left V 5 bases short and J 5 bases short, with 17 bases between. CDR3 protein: CASSPQTGFLDTQYF. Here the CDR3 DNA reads TGTGCCAGCAGCCCACAAACGGGTTTTCTAGATACGCAGTATTTT.

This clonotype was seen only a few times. The CDR3 sequence: CAISVAGGPYGANVLTF. CDR3 DNA: TGTGCCATCAGTGTAGCGGGAGGCCCTTACGGGGCCAACGTCCTGACTTTC. This chain uses TRBV10-3 with TRBJ2-6, with 10 bases lining up with TRBD2. Germline V gives CDR1 ENHRY, CDR2 SYGVKD. The CDR3 runs 17 residues. V lost 4 bases, J lost 4 bases, and 7 bases stayed unmatched.

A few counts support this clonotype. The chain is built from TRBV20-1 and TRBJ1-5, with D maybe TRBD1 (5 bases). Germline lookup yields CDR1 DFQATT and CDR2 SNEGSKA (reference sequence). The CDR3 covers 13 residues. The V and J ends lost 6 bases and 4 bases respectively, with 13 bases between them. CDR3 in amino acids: CSAGRDQNQPQHF. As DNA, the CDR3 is TGCAGTGCGGGGCGGGACCAAAATCAGCCCCAGCATTTT.

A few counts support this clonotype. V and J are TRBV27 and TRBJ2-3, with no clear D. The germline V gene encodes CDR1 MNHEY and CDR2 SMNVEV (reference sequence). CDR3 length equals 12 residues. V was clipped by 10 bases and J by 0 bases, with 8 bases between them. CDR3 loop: CATYASTDTQYF. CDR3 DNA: TGTGCCACTTACGCTAGCACAGATACGCAGTATTTT.

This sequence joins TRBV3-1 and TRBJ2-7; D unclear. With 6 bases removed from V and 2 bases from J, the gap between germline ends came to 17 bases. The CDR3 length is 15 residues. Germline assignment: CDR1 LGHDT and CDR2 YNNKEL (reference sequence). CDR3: CASRAKYATPYEQYF. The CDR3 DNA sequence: TGTGCCAGCAGAGCCAAGTACGCGACCCCCTACGAGCAGTACTTC.

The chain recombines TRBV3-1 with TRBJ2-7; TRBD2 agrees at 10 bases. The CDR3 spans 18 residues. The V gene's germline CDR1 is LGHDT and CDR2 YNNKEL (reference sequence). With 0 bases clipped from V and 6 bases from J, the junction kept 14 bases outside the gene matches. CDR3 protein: CASSQEVTLAGALGEQYF. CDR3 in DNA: TGTGCCAGCAGCCAAGAGGTGACCCTAGCGGGAGCACTCGGCGAGCAGTACTTC.

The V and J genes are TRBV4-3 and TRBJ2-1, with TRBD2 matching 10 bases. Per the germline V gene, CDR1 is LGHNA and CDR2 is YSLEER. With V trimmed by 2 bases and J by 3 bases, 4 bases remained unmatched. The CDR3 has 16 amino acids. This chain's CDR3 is CASSQMIAGGYNEQFF. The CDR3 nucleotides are TGCGCCAGCAGCCAAATGATAGCGGGAGGCTACAATGAGCAGTTCTTC.

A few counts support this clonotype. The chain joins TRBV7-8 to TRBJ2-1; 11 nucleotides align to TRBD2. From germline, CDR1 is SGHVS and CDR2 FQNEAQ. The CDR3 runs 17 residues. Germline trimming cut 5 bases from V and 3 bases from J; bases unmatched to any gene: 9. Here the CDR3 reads CASSKMSTSGGYNEQFF. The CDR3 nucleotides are TGTGCCAGCAGCAAGATGTCCACTAGCGGGGGCTACAATGAGCAGTTCTTC.

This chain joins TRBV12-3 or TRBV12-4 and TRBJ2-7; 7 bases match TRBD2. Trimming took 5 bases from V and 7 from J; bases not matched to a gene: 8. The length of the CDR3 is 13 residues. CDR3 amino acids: CASSPFGGGEQYF. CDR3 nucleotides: TGTGCCAGCAGTCCCTTTGGGGGGGGGGAGCAGTACTTC.

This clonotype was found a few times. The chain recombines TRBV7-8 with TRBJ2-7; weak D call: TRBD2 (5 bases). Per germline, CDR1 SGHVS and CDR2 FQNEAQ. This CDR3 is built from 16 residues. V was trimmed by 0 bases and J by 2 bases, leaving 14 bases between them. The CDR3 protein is CASSLARWERPYEQYF. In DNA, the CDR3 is TGTGCCAGCAGCTTAGCGAGGTGGGAGCGACCCTACGAGCAGTACTTC.

CDR3 nucleotide sequence: TGTGCCAGCTCCTCCGGGGTACCCGCCACGAACACTGAAGCTTTCTTT. It yields the protein CASSSGVPATNTEAFF. The V call is TRBV18, the J call TRBJ1-1, with D unresolved. This CDR3 spans 16 amino acids. Germline V CDR1 and CDR2: KGHSH, LQKENI. V was trimmed by 6 bases and J by 1 base, leaving 18 bases between them.

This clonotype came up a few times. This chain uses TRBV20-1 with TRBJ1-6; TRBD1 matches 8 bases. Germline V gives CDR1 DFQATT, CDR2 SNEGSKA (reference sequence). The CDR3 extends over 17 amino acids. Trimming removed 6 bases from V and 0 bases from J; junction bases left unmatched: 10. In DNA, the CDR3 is TGCAGTGCCTTAAACCGGGACAGGAGCTCCTATAATTCACCCCTCCACTTT. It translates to CSALNRDRSSYNSPLHF.

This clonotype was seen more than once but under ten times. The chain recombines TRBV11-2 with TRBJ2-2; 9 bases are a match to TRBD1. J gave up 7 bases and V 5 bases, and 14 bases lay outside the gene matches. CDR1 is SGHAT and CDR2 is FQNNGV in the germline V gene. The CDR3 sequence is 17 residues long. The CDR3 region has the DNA TGTGCCAGCAGCCCGGCCGTGGACAGGGGAACGGGCGGGGAGCTGTTTTTT. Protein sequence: CASSPAVDRGTGGELFF.

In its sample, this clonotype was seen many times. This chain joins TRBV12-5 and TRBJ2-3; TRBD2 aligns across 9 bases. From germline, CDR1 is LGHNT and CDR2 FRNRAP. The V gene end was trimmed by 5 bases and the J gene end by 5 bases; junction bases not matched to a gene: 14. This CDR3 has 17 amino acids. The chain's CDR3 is CASGTWTSEGRGDTQYF. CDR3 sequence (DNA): TGTGCTAGTGGTACCTGGACTAGCGAAGGTCGTGGAGATACGCAGTATTTT.

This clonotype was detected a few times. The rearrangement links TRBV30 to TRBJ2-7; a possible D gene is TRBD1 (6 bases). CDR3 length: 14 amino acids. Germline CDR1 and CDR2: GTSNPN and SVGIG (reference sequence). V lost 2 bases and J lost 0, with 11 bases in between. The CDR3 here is CAWSKTGDSYEQYF. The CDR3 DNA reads TGTGCCTGGAGTAAGACAGGAGACTCCTACGAGCAGTACTTC.

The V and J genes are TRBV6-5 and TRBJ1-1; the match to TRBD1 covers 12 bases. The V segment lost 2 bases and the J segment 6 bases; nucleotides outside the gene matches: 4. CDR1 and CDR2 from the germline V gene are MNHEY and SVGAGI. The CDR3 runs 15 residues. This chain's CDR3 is CASSYPGQGAAEAFF. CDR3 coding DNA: TGTGCCAGCAGTTACCCGGGACAGGGGGCTGCTGAAGCTTTCTTT.

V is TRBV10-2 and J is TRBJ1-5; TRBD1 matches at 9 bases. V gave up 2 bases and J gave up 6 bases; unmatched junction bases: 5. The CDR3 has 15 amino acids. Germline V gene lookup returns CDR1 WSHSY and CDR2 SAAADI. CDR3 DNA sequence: TGCGCCAGCAGTGAGGTGGGACAGGGAGGTCAGCCCCAGCATTTT. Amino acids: CASSEVGQGGQPQHF.

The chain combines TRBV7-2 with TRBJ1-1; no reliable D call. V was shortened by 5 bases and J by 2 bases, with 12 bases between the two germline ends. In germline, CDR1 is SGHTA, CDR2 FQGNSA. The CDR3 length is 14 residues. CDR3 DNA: TGTGCCAGCAGCGGATTGGGCGTAAACACTGAAGCTTTCTTT. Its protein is CASSGLGVNTEAFF. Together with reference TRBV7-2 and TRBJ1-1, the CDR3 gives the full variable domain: GAGVSQSPSNKVTEKGKDVELRCDPISGHTALYWYRQSLGQGLEFLIYFQGNSAPDKSGLPSDRFSAERTGGSVSTLTIQRTQQEDSAVYLCASSGLGVNTEAFFGQGTRLTVV.

The CDR3 nucleotides are TGCGCCAGCAGCCAAGGAGAACAGGGGGAAGCTGAAGCTTTCTTT. This sequence encodes CASSQGEQGEAEAFF. The chain employs TRBV4-3 and TRBJ1-1, with TRBD1 identical over 8 bases. Germline V gene sequence: CDR1 LGHNA, CDR2 YSLEER. V gave up 1 base and J gave up 6 bases; unmatched junction bases: 7. CDR3 length: 15 residues.

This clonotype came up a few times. DNA of the CDR3: TGTGCCAGCAGCCAAGAGGTTAGTTACTCCTACGAGCAGTACTTC. This sequence encodes CASSQEVSYSYEQYF. The V and J genes are TRBV3-1 and TRBJ2-7; D gene unclear. The germline V gene has CDR1 LGHDT and CDR2 YNNKEL (reference sequence). This CDR3 region has 15 residues. V was trimmed by 0 bases and J by 0 bases, leaving 9 bases between them.

CDR3 bases: TGTGCCAGCAGCGAGACATTGGGACTAGCGGGGCTTTACAATGAGCAGTTCTTC. This gives the protein CASSETLGLAGLYNEQFF. V is TRBV11-1 and J is TRBJ2-1, with TRBD2 matching over 13 bases. This CDR3 has 18 residues. The trim removed 5 bases at V and 4 bases at J, leaving 11 bases unmatched. Germline V CDR1 and CDR2: SGHAT, FQDESV (reference sequence).

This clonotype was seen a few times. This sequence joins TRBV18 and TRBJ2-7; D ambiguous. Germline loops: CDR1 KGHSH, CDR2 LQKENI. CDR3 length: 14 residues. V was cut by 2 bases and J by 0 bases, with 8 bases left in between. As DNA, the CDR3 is TGTGCCAGCTCACCATCGGGCTTCTCCTACGAGCAGTACTTC. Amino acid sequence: CASSPSGFSYEQYF. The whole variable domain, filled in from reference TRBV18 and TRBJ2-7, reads NAGVMQNPRHLVRRRGQEARLRCSPMKGHSHVYWYRQLPEEGLKFMVYLQKENIIDESGMPKERFSAEFPKEGPSILRIQQVVRGDSAAYFCASSPSGFSYEQYFGPGTRLTVT.

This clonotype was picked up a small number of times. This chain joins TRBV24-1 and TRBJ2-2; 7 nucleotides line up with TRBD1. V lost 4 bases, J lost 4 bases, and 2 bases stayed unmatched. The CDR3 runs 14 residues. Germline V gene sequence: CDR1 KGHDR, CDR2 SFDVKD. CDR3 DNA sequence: TGTGCCACCAGTGAGGACAGGATCACCGGGGAGCTGTTTTTT. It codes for CATSEDRITGELFF.

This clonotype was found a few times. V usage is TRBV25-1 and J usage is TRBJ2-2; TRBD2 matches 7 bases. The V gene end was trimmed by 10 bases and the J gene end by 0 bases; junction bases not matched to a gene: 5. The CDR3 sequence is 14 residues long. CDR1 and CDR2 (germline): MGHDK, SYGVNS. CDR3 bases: TGTGCCACCAGAGCGGGGTCGAACACCGGGGAGCTGTTTTTT. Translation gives CATRAGSNTGELFF.

CDR3 sequence reads: CAISESLGLAGQETQYF. The CDR3 coding sequence is TGTGCCATCAGTGAGTCGTTGGGACTAGCGGGCCAAGAGACCCAGTACTTC. The chain employs TRBV10-3 and TRBJ2-5, with 12 bases fitting TRBD2. Germline trimming cut 0 bases from V and 1 base from J; bases unmatched to any gene: 3. CDR1 is ENHRY, CDR2 SYGVKD, per germline. This CDR3 spans 17 amino acids.

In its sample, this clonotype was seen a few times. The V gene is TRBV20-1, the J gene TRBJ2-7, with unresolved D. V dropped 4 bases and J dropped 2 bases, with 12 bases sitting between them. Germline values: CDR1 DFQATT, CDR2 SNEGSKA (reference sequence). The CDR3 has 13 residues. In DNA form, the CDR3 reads TGCAGTGCTACCCCTGCGATGACCTACGAGCAGTACTTC. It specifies CSATPAMTYEQYF.